The clone carrying this T cell receptor beta chain has ten or more counts. Its target is unknown. This entry comes from a study of early T cells in non-severe SARS-CoV-2 infection. Study overall: Unpaired chains resulted from sequencing bulk RNA of unsorted whole blood. The study's findings and limits: Anti-spike CD8 responses were favored in VDJdb matching, and private and CD4 specificities were missed.

Individual cDNA molecules received unique molecular identifiers during library preparation. TCRdb reprocessed the 5' RACE reads via MiXCR and lists one record per CDR3 protein. The data hold tens of thousands of distinct CDR3 sequences, with about 4.5% observed a single time. CDR1 and CDR2 from the germline V gene are SGDLS and YYNGEE. This CDR3 has 18 amino acids. Trimming removed 0 bases at V and 0 bases at J, with 13 bases between. This receptor was identified in an adult who was a healthcare worker with PCR-confirmed SARS-CoV-2 infection or an uninfected control (not recorded which). V is TRBV9 and J is TRBJ2-6; a possible D gene is TRBD2 (6 bases). Source material: whole blood. Here the CDR3 reads CASSVGGRPSSGANVLTF. The CDR3 region has the DNA TGTGCCAGCAGCGTAGGTGGGAGGCCTAGCTCTGGGGCCAACGTCCTGACTTTC.